This T cell receptor (beta chain) was profiled in a study of cytomegalovirus exposure and HLA in healthy donors. Whole-study context: The roughly 120 validation repertoires matched the approximately 700 first-cohort repertoires in platform, a later analysis reported.

A note on this clone: The target antigen is unknown.

Assay: immunoSEQ multiplex PCR; the TCRdb copy retains only in-frame clones and omits some. The data hold about 160,000 clones, with approximately 87% observed a single time. These donors were members of the roughly 110-subject validation cohort, a group separate from the approximately 670-subject first cohort. Whole-study findings and limits: Researchers catalogued approximately 170 TCR beta chains as cytomegalovirus-associated. Many donors shared some public TCRs, even though most TCR sequences were rare.

The CDR3 is made up of 14 amino acids. Germline V lookup: CDR1 MNHEY, CDR2 SMNVEV (reference sequence). The chain uses TRBV27 and TRBJ2-5, with D possibly matching TRBD2 (5 bases). Judging by the DNA end, TRBJ2-7 fits better; the J call may be wrong. This receptor was taken from a woman under 40 in good health and CMV-seronegative. Input material: PBMCs. CDR3 loop: CASGTPGLPYEQYF. CDR3 coding DNA: TGTGCCAGCGGAACTCCGGGATTACCCTACGAGCAGTACTTC.